What follows describes a single T cell receptor beta chain. Its antigen remains unknown. Germline values: CDR1 SGHTS, CDR2 YDEGEE. V lost 2 bases and J lost 6; bases outside the gene matches: 1. The CDR3 extends over 12 amino acids. This specimen belongs to a study of cytomegalovirus exposure and HLA in healthy donors. Use of 60 Vbeta and 13 Jbeta primers characterized the PCR. Assay used: immunoSEQ multiplex PCR; TCRdb lists only in-frame clones, some missing. The sample records some 85,000 clones, 65% to 85% being singletons. Overall study findings and caveats: Later work found that TCR association rates differed between HLA loci; DRB1 had the most and HLA-C the fewest. No immune exposure information besides CMV serostatus was available. In a later analysis, at a false discovery rate of 0.05, 16,951 TCR beta sequences matched HLA alleles.

The specimen sequenced was PBMCs. This TCR was recovered from a man between 18 and 29 years old in good health and CMV-seronegative. The chain has TRBV5-8 and TRBJ1-1; 7 bases align to TRBD1. CDR3 DNA: TGTGCCAGCAGCTTAAGGGGGCCTGAAGCTTTCTTT. Translation gives CASSLRGPEAFF.